Listed here are 15 T cell receptor beta chains from one sample, sequenced in a study of T cell repertoires in cytomegalovirus infection. TCRdb re-derived calls from the reads in MiXCR, one entry per CDR3 protein. The sample consists of around 740,000 distinct CDR3 sequences, 35% to 45% of them appearing once. Sequenced material: PBMCs. The receptors here all came from a human donor in good health (CMV status not recorded). Some clones in this sample may be carry-over from other donors' samples.

This chain links TRBV9 with TRBJ2-1; D possibly corresponds to TRBD1 (5 bases). Germline CDR1 and CDR2: SGDLS and YYNGEE. This CDR3 is 16 amino acids long. V lost 2 bases and J lost 1, with 13 bases in between. Written as DNA, the CDR3 is TGTGCCAGCAGCGTTTCAGGGCGAGGATCCTACAATGAGCAGTTCTTC. Its translation: CASSVSGRGSYNEQFF. Based on the CDR3 plus reference TRBV9 and TRBJ2-1, the full variable domain is DSGVTQTPKHLITATGQRVTLRCSPRSGDLSVYWYQQSLDQGLQFLIQYYNGEERAKGNILERFSAQQFPDLHSELNLSSLELGDSALYFCASSVSGRGSYNEQFFGPGTRLTVL.

In this sample, this clonotype turned up many times. This sequence joins TRBV20-1 and TRBJ1-5; the D gene is possibly TRBD1 (6 bases). Trimming removed 1 base at V and 6 bases at J, with 16 bases between. CDR1 DFQATT and CDR2 SNEGSKA come from the germline V gene (reference sequence). The CDR3 has 15 amino acids. DNA of the CDR3: TGCAGTGCTAGAGCAGAGAGGGGGTCGGTTCAGCCCCAGCATTTT. Its translation is CSARAERGSVQPQHF.

V gene TRBV7-2 combines with J gene TRBJ2-2; D call uncertain. This CDR3 region has 18 residues. Germline CDR1 reads SGHTA; CDR2 reads FQGNSA. The V and J ends lost 2 bases and 6 bases respectively, with 22 bases between them. This CDR3 is CASSLFLLGSAWSGELFF. The CDR3 DNA sequence: TGTGCCAGCAGCTTATTCTTACTGGGGTCGGCGTGGTCCGGGGAGCTGTTTTTT. The full variable domain, rest sourced from reference TRBV7-2 and TRBJ2-2, is GAGVSQSPSNKVTEKGKDVELRCDPISGHTALYWYRQSLGQGLEFLIYFQGNSAPDKSGLPSDRFSAERTGGSVSTLTIQRTQQEDSAVYLCASSLFLLGSAWSGELFFGEGSRLTVL.

The sample holds a few counts of this clonotype. The chain is built from TRBV10-2 and TRBJ2-3; 9 bases match TRBD2. Germline CDR1 reads WSHSY; CDR2 reads SAAADI. This CDR3 is 16 amino acids long. The J segment lost 4 bases and the V segment lost 3 bases, leaving 8 bases of the junction unmatched. The CDR3, as DNA: TGCGCCAGCAGTGAAGGGGGACTAGCTGGCGCAGATACGCAGTATTTT. Its translation: CASSEGGLAGADTQYF.

This clonotype occurred many times. At one end the junction does not follow the germline gene, possibly because of a read error. The chain links TRBV4-1 to TRBJ2-2; TRBD1 agrees at 9 bases. CDR3 size: 15 residues. Germline V lookup: CDR1 MGHRA, CDR2 YSYEKL. DNA of the CDR3: TGTGCCAGCAGCCCCGGACAGGGGCTCACCGGGGAGCTGTTTTTT. Its protein is CASSPGQGLTGELFF.

This chain joins TRBV29-1 and TRBJ2-3; possibly TRBD2 for D (6 bases). V was shortened by 3 bases and J by 4 bases, with 20 bases between the two germline ends. Germline V lookup: CDR1 SQVTM, CDR2 ANQGSEA. The CDR3 loop spans 16 amino acids. The CDR3 protein is CSVDGVPGVDADTQYF. In DNA form, the CDR3 reads TGCAGCGTTGACGGGGTTCCGGGGGTTGACGCAGATACGCAGTATTTT.

The table lists this clonotype with many counts. DNA of the CDR3: TGTGCCAGCAGCGTAGCCGGGCCTTCCTATGGCTACACCTTC. It codes for CASSVAGPSYGYTF. The V gene is TRBV9, the J gene TRBJ1-2; D is unclear. The CDR3 is made up of 14 amino acids. The V gene lost 0 bases and the J gene lost 4 bases, with 10 bases spanning the gap. Germline V gives CDR1 SGDLS, CDR2 YYNGEE.

The chain joins TRBV20-1 to TRBJ2-5; 8 bases are shared with TRBD2. In germline, CDR1 is DFQATT, CDR2 SNEGSKA (reference sequence). J lost 4 bases, V lost 5 bases, and 12 bases had no gene match. This CDR3 has 15 amino acids. In nucleotides, the CDR3 is TGCAGTGCTGGAGGGACTAGGCTCCAAGGAGAGACCCAGTACTTC. The encoded protein is CSAGGTRLQGETQYF.

This clonotype has only a few counts. Its ends do not fully match the called genes, so a read error is possible. The genes are TRBV4-1 and TRBJ1-2, with D possibly matching TRBD1 (5 bases). The CDR3 has 14 amino acids. Germline V gene data show CDR1 as MGHRA and CDR2 as YSYEKL. The CDR3 is CASSHPQDIYGYTF. CDR3 nucleotide sequence: TGTGCCAGCAGCCATCCACAGGATATCTATGGCTACACCTTC.

The J gene is TRBJ1-1, the V gene TRBV28; 9 bases align to TRBD1. Germline-derived CDR1 and CDR2 are MDHEN and SYDVKM. Trimming removed 3 bases from V and 5 bases from J; junction bases left unmatched: 7. There are 15 residues in the CDR3. CDR3 sequence (DNA): TGTGCCAGCAGTTTTTTACAGGGGGCTGAAACTGAAGCTTTCTTT. Protein: CASSFLQGAETEAFF.

This clonotype was seen only a few times. The rearrangement joins TRBV5-6 to TRBJ1-1, with D possibly matching TRBD1 (6 bases). Germline CDR1 is SGHDT and CDR2 is YYEEEE. The CDR3 is made up of 15 amino acids. Trimming left V 7 bases short and J 5 bases short, with 21 bases between. CDR3 coding DNA: TGTGCCAGCCGGCGGCACGGCGGCAGGGGAACTGAAGCTTTCTTT. As protein: CASRRHGGRGTEAFF. Combining the CDR3 with reference TRBV5-6 and TRBJ1-1 gives the whole variable domain DAGVTQSPTHLIKTRGQQVTLRCSPKSGHDTVSWYQQALGQGPQFIFQYYEEEERQRGNFPDRFSGHQFPNYSSELNVNALLLGDSALYLCASRRHGGRGTEAFFGQGTRLTVV.

This clonotype came up a few times. The chain recombines TRBV7-8 with TRBJ2-1, with 13 nucleotides matching TRBD2. J gave up 0 bases and V 5 bases, and 7 bases lay outside the gene matches. Germline assignment: CDR1 SGHVS and CDR2 FQNEAQ. This CDR3 region has 18 residues. The CDR3 here is CASSMGLAGSTSYNEQFF. CDR3 DNA: TGTGCCAGCAGCATGGGACTAGCGGGGTCAACCTCCTACAATGAGCAGTTCTTC.

This clonotype was seen only a few times. This chain joins TRBV12-3 or TRBV12-4 and TRBJ2-7; D may be TRBD1 or TRBD2 (5 bases each). Deletions cut 1 base from V and 3 bases from J, with 13 bases between. This CDR3 region has 15 residues. In nucleotides, the CDR3 is TGTGCCAGCAGTTTAGAGGGGTTAGCGAGCTACGAGCAGTACTTC. It encodes CASSLEGLASYEQYF.

In this sample, this clonotype turned up a few times. The chain employs TRBV28 and TRBJ1-2; 9 bases are shared with TRBD1. CDR3 length equals 11 residues. J gave up 7 bases and V 8 bases, and 2 bases lay outside the gene matches. The germline V gene encodes CDR1 MDHEN and CDR2 SYDVKM. The chain's CDR3 is CASYRGLGYTF. The DNA for the CDR3 is TGTGCCAGCTACAGGGGGCTTGGCTACACCTTC.

This clonotype appeared a few times. The chain links TRBV7-8 to TRBJ2-7; 10 nucleotides align to TRBD2. Germline V gene sequence: CDR1 SGHVS, CDR2 FQNEAQ. V trimming: 1 base; J trimming: 2 bases; junction bases outside the gene matches: 5. The CDR3 is made up of 16 amino acids. This chain's CDR3 is CASSLELAGGTYEQYF. DNA for the CDR3: TGTGCCAGCAGCTTAGAGTTAGCGGGAGGTACCTACGAGCAGTACTTC.